This TCR beta chain was sequenced for a study of regulatory T cells in long-lasting Graves disease. About the study: For a period under 3 months, newly diagnosed Graves' patients had taken antithyroid drugs.

Arm-PCR of CDR3 regions and iRepertoire HTBI primers were the basis on which TCR beta libraries were built. MiXCR was run by TCRdb on the multiplex PCR reads, yielding one entry per CDR3 protein. The data contain 550,000 to 650,000 distinct CDR3 sequences, 15% to 20% of them singletons. Regarding time point: newly diagnosed GD, antithyroid drugs for less than 3 months. RNA isolated from PBMCs was used to make the TCR library. The ends were cut back, 1 base at V and 12 bases at J, with 16 bases in the middle. The germline V gene has CDR1 MNHEY and CDR2 SMNVEV (reference sequence). The CDR3 runs to 14 residues. This clonotype was found many times. These data were also filed under a second study, of T cells in Graves' hyperthyroidism and ophthalmopathy. That paper adds: The patients, who ranged from 18 to 65 in age, presented with newly diagnosed hyperthyroidism lasting under 2 months. The HTBI primer set drove a first-round RT-PCR of the TCR CDR3.

The V call is TRBV27, the J call TRBJ2-1; tentative D call: TRBD1 (6 bases). The sequencing used peripheral blood mononuclear cells (PBMCs), collected at new diagnosis, from a patient treated with antithyroid drugs. This sequence was found in a man aged 18 to 35 with Graves disease. The CDR3: CASSLWGPKAGQFF. DNA for the CDR3: TGTGCCAGCAGTTTATGGGGGCCCAAGGCGGGGCAGTTCTTC.